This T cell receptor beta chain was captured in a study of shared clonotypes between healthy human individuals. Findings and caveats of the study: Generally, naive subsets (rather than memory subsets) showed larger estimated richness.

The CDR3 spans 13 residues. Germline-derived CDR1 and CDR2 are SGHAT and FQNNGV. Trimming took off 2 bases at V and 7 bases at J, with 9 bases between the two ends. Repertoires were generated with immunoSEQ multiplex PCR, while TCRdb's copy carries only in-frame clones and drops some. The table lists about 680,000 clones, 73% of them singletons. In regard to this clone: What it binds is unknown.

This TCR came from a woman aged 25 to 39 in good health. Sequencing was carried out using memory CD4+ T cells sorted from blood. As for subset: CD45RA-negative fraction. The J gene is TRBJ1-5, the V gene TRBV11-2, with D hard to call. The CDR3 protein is CASSLIPRQPQHF. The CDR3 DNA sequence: TGTGCCAGCAGCTTAATTCCGAGACAGCCCCAGCATTTT.